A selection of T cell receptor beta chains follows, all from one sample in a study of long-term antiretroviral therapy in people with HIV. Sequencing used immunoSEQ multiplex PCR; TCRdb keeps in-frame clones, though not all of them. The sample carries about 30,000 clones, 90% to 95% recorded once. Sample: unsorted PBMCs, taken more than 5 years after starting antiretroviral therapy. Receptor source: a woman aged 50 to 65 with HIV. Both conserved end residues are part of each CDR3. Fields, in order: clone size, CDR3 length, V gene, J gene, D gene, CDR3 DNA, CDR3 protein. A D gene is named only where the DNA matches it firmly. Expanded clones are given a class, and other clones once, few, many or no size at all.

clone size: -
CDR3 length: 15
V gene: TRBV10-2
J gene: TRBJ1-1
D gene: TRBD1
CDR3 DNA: TGCGCCAGCAGGGGCACAGGGGGCTTGTACACTGAAGCTTTCTTT
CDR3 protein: CASRGTGGLYTEAFF

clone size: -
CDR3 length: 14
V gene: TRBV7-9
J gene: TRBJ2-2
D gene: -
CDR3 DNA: TGTGCCAGCAGCTTAATCCGAGAGGCCGGGGAGCTGTTTTTT
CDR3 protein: CASSLIREAGELFF

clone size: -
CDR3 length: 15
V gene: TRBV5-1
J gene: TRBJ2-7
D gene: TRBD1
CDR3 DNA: TGCGCCAGCAGCTTGAGGGGGACAGGCACCTACGAGCAGTACTTC
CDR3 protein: CASSLRGTGTYEQYF

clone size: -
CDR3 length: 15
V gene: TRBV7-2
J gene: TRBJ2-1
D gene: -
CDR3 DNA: TGTGCCAGCAGCTCGGTTATAACAGGGAGCGATGAGCAGTTCTTC
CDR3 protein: CASSSVITGSDEQFF

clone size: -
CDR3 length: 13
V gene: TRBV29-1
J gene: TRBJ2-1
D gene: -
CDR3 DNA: TGCAGCGTGGGGGAGGGGGCTTTAAATGAGCAGTTCTTC
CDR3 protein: CSVGEGALNEQFF

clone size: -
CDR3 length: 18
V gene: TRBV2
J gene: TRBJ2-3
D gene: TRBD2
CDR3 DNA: TGTGCCAGCAGTGAAGGGGGACTAGCGGGGGAATACACAGATACGCAGTATTTT
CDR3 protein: CASSEGGLAGEYTDTQYF

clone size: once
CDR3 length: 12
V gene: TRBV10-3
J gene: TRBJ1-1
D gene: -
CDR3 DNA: TGTGCCATCAGGGGGGGAGACACTGAAGCTTTCTTT
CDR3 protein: CAIRGGDTEAFF

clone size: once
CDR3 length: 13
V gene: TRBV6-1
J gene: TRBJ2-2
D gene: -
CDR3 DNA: TGTGCCAGCAGTGGAACAGTCACCGGGGAGCTGTTTTTT
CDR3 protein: CASSGTVTGELFF

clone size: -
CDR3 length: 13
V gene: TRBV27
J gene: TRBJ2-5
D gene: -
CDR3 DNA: TGTGCCAGCAGTTTCGGCTCGCAAGAGACCCAGTACTTC
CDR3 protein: CASSFGSQETQYF

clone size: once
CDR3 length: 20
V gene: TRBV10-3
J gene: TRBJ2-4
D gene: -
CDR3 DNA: TGTGCCATCAGTGAGTCGAGGGACCCCGCACTAAGGGAAGCCAAAAACATTCAGTACTTC
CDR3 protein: CAISESRDPALREAKNIQYF

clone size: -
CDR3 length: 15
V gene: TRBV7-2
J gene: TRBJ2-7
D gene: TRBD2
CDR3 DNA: TGTGCCAGCAGCTTAGCGGGGGGGGTCGGTCGCGAGCAGTACTTC
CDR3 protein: CASSLAGGVGREQYF

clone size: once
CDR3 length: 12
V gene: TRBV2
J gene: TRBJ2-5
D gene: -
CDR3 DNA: TGTGCCAGCTTAGGGCAGGGTAAGACCCAGTACTTC
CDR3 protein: CASLGQGKTQYF

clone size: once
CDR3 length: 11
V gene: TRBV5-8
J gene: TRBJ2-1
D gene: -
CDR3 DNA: TGTGCCAGCAGCTTCGCGGACTGGCAGTTCTTC
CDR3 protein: CASSFADWQFF

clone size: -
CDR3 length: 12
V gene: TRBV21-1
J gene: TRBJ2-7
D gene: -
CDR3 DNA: TGTGCCAGCAGCGGGGGACAATACGAGCAGTACTTC
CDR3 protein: CASSGGQYEQYF

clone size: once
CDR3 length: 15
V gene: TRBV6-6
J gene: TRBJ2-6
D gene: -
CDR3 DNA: TGTGCCAGCAGTTACTCAGTCTCTGGGGCCAACGTCCTGACTTTC
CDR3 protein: CASSYSVSGANVLTF

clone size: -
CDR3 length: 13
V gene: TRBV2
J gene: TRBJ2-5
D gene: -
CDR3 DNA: TGTGCCAGCAGTGTATCGTACCAAGAGACCCAGTACTTC
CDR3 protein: CASSVSYQETQYF

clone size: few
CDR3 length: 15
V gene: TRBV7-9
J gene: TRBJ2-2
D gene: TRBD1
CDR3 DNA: TGTGCCAGCAGCCCACGGGACAGGGGGTCCGGGGAGCTGTTTTTT
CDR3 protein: CASSPRDRGSGELFF

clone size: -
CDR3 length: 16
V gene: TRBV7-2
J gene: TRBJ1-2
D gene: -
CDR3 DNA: TGTGCCAGCAGCTTACGTCGTGCTTCTAAAACGAGGGGCTACACCTTC
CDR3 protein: CASSLRRASKTRGYTF

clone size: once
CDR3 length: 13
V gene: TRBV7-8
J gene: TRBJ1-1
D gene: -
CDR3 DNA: TGTGCCAGCAGCTTAGAGGGCCTCGACGGAGCTTTCTTT
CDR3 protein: CASSLEGLDGAFF

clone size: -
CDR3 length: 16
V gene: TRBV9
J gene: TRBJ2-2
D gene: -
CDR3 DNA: TGTGCCAGCAGCGGGGGGCCCTCCGGGAACACCGGGGAGCTGTTTTTT
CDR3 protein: CASSGGPSGNTGELFF

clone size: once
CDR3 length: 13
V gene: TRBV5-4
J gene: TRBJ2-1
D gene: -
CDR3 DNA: TGTGCCAGCAGCTTTGGTCCGAGCAATGAGCAGTTCTTC
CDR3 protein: CASSFGPSNEQFF

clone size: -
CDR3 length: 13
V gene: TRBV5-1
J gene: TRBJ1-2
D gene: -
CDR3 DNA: TGCGCCAGCAGCACCCTGGGGAGGAGTGACTACACCTTC
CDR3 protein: CASSTLGRSDYTF

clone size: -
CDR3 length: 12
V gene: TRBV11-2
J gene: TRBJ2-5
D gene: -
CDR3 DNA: TGTGCCAGCAGCCCCCCCCGCGGGAACCAGTACTTC
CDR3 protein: CASSPPRGNQYF

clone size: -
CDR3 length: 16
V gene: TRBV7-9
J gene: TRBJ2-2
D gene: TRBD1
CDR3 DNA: TGTGCCAGCAGCCCGAGCGGGACAGGGGGCTCCGGGGAGCTGTTTTTT
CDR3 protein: CASSPSGTGGSGELFF

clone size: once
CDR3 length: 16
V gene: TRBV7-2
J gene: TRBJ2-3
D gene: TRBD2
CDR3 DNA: TGTGCCAGCAGCCCGCCCCAGCGGGGGGGCGCGGATACGCAGTATTTT
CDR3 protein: CASSPPQRGGADTQYF

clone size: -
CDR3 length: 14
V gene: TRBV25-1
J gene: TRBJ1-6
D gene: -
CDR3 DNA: TGTGCCAGCAGTGACCCTCAGGGGCGCTCACCCCTCCACTTT
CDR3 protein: CASSDPQGRSPLHF

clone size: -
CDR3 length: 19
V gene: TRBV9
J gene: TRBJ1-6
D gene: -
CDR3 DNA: TGTGCCAGCAGCGGCTCCGGGACACCCGGGACAATTGGTTATAATGCCCTCCACTTT
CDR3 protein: CASSGSGTPGTIGYNALHF

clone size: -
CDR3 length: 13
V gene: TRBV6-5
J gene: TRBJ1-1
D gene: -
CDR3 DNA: TGTGCCAGCAACAGGGAGGGGTACACTGAAGCTTTCTTT
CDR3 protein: CASNREGYTEAFF

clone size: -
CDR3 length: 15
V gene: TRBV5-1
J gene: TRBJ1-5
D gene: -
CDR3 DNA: TGCGCCAGCAGCTTGGAGGGGGGGGTGGGTCAGCCCCAGCATTTT
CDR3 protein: CASSLEGGVGQPQHF

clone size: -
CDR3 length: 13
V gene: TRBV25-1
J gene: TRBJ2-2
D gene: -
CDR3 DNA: TGTGCCAGCAGTGATACGAACACCGGGGAGCTGTTTTTT
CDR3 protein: CASSDTNTGELFF

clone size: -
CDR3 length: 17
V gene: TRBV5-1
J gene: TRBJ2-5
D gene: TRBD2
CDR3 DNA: TGCGCCAGCAGCTTGGTCCCTAGCGGGGGGGAAGGTGAGACCCAGTACTTC
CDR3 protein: CASSLVPSGGEGETQYF

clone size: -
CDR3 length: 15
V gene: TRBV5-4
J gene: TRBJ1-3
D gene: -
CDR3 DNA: TGTGCCAGCAGCTTACTGGGAGGGTCCGGAAACACCATATATTTT
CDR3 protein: CASSLLGGSGNTIYF

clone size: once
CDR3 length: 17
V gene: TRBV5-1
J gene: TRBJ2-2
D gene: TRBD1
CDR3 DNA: TGCGCCAGCAGCTCTGGTCCCGGGACAGGGTACACCGGGGAGCTGTTTTTT
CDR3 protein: CASSSGPGTGYTGELFF

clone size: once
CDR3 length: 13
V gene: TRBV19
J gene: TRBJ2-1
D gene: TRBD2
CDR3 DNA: TGTGCCAGTAGTCAACGGACTAGCGAGCTTGAGTTCTTC
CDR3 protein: CASSQRTSELEFF

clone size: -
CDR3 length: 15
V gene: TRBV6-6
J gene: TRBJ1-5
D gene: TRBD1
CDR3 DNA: TGTGCCAGCAGTTCTCCGGGACAGGGGGCTCAGCCCCAGCATTTT
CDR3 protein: CASSSPGQGAQPQHF

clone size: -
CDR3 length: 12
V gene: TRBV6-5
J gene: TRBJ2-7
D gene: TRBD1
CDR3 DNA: TGTGCCAGTCGAGGGGGCCTTTACGAGCAGTACTTC
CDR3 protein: CASRGGLYEQYF

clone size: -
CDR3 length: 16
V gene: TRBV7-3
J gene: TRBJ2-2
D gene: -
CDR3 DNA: TGTGCCAGCAGCCGTAGTGGGGCCGCGAACACCGGGGAGCTGTTTTTT
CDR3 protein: CASSRSGAANTGELFF

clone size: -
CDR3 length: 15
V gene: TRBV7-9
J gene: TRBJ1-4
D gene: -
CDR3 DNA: TGTGCCAGCAGCTTCAGGGGTGACCTGATTGAAAAACTGTTTTTT
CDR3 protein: CASSFRGDLIEKLFF

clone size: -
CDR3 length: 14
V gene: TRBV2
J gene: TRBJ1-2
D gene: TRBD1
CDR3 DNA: TGTGCCAGCACAAAAAACCAGGGACAGGATGGCTACACCTTC
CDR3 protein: CASTKNQGQDGYTF

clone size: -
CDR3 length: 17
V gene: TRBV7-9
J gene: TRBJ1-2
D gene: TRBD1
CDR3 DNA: TGTGCCAGCAGCTTAGGGGCGAAAAAACAGGGGGCAAGTGGCTACACCTTC
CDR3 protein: CASSLGAKKQGASGYTF

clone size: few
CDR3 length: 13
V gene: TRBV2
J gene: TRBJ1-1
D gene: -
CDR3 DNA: TGTGCCAGCAGCTCTGACAAGAACACTGAAGCTTTCTTT
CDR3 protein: CASSSDKNTEAFF

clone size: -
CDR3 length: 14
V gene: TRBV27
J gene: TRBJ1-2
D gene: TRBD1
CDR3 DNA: TGTGCCAGCAGTTTATCCCGGACAGGGAATGGCTACACCTTC
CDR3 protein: CASSLSRTGNGYTF

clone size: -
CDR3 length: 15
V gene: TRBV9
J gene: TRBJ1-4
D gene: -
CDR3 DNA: TGTGCCAGCAGCGTAGGGGGGGGGTGGTATGAAAAACTGTTTTTT
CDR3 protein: CASSVGGGWYEKLFF

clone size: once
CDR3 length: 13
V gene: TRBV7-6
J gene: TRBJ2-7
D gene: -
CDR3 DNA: TGTGCCAGCAGCGACGGAGCGTCCTACGAGCAGTACTTC
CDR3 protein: CASSDGASYEQYF

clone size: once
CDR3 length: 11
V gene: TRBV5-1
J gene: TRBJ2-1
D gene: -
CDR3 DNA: TGCGCCAGCAGCTTGGGAGCAGCGCAGTTCTTC
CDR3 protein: CASSLGAAQFF

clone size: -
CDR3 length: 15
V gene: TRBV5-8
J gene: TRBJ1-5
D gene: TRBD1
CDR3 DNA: TGTGCCAGCAGCAGAGGGGGCGGAAGCAATCAGCCCCAGCATTTT
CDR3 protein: CASSRGGGSNQPQHF

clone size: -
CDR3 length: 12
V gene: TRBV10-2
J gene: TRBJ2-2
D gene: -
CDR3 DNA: TGCGCCTGCAGGGATCCCACCGGGGAGCTGTTTTTT
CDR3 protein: CACRDPTGELFF

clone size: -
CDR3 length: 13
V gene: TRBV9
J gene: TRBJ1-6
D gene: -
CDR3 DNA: TGTGCCAGCAGCGTAGCAGGGGATTCACCCCTCCACTTT
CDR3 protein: CASSVAGDSPLHF

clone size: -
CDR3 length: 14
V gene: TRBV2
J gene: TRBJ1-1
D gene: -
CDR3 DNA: TGTGCCAGCAGTGAAGGGGAGGGATGGACTGAAGCTTTCTTT
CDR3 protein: CASSEGEGWTEAFF

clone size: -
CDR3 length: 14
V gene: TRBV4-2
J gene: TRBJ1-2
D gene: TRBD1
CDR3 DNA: TGTGCCAGCAGCCAGCCCGACAGGGTGGGAGGCTACACCTTC
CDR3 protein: CASSQPDRVGGYTF

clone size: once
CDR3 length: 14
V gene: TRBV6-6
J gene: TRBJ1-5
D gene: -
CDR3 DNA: TGTGCCAGCAGTCTTAGTAATTTCAATCAGCCCCAGCATTTT
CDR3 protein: CASSLSNFNQPQHF

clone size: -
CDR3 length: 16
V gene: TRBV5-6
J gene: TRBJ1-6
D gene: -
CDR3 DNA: TGTGCCAGCAGCTCGACCCCGGGACATCGCAATTCACCCCTCCACTTT
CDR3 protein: CASSSTPGHRNSPLHF

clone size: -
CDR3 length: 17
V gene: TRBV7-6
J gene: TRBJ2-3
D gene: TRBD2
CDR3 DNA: TGTGCCAGCAGCCCCCGGACTAGCGGGGGGGCCACAGATACGCAGTATTTT
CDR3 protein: CASSPRTSGGATDTQYF

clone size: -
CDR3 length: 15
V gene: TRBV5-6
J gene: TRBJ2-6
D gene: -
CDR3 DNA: TGTGCCAGCAGCTTGGTCAACTCTGGGGCCAACGTCCTGACTTTC
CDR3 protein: CASSLVNSGANVLTF

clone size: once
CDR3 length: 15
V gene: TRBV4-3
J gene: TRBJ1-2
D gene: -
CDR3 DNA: TGCGCCAGCAGCCAAGATTGGGGTGGCCTCTATGGCTACACCTTC
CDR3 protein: CASSQDWGGLYGYTF

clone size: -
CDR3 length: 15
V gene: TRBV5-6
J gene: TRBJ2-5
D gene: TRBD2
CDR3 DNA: TGTGCCAGCAGCCCAGGACTAGCGGTACAGGAGACCCAGTACTTC
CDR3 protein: CASSPGLAVQETQYF

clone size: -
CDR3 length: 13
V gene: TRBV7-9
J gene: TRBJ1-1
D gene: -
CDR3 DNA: TGTGCCAGCAGCTTGCAGGGGACCACTGAAGCTTTCTTT
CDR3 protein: CASSLQGTTEAFF